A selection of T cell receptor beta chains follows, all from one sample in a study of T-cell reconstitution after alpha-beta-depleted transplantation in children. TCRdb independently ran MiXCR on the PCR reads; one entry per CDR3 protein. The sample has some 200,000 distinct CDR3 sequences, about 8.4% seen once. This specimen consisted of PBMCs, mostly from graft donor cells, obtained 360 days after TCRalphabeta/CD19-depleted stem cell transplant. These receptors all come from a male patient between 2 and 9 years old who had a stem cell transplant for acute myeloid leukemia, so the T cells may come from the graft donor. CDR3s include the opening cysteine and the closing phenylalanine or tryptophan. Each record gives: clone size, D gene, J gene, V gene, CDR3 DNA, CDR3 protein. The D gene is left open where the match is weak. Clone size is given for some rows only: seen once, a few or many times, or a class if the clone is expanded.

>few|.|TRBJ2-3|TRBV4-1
TGCGCCAGCAGCCAAGACGCAGTCGGGGCCCCAGCAGATACGCAGTATTTT
CASSQDAVGAPADTQYF
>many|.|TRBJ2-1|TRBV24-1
TGTGCCACCAGTGATTTGCTAGCAGGGACCTACAATGAGCAGTTCTTC
CATSDLLAGTYNEQFF
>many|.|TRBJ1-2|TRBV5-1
TGCGCCAGCAGCTTGGGCGTGGAGGCTAACTATGGCTACACCTTC
CASSLGVEANYGYTF
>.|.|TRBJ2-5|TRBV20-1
TGCAGTGCTAGACGTGGAGCGGTCCAAGAGACCCAGTACTTC
CSARRGAVQETQYF
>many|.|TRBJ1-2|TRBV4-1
TGCGCCAGCAGCCAAGAGATAACCGGCTACACCTTC
CASSQEITGYTF
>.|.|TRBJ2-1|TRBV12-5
TGTGCTAGTGGTTTCCTCTCTATGAAACTAGCCAATGAGCAGTTCTTC
CASGFLSMKLANEQFF
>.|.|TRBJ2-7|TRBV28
TGTGCCAGCAGCTCGGGATTCCTTACCTACGAGCAGTACTTC
CASSSGFLTYEQYF
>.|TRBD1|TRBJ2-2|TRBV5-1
TGCGCCAGCAGCACTGGACAGGGAAGGACCGGGGAGCTGTTTTTT
CASSTGQGRTGELFF
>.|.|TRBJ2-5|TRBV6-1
TGTGCCAACCGGGCAGGGTGGGAGACCCAGTACTTC
CANRAGWETQYF
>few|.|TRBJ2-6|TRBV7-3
TGTGCCAGCAGCTTAACGGTACCTTCTGGGGCCAACGTCCTGACTTTC
CASSLTVPSGANVLTF
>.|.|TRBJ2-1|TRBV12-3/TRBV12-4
TGTGCCAGCAGCTCTCCGGGACGAACGTCCAATGAGCAGTTCTTC
CASSSPGRTSNEQFF
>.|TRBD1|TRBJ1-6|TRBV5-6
TGTGCCAGCAGCTTGAGTCCAGGGGGTTATAATTCACCCCTCCACTTT
CASSLSPGGYNSPLHF
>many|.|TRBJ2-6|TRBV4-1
TGCGCCAGCAGTCCCCTGGGCTCTGGGGCCAACGTCCTGACTTTC
CASSPLGSGANVLTF
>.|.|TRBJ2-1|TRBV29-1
TGCAGCGGGTTTAAGGGCAAGGGCTACAATGAGCAGTTCTTC
CSGFKGKGYNEQFF
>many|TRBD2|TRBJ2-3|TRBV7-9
TGTGCCAGCGGGGCGGGGGGTTATACAGATACGCAGTATTTT
CASGAGGYTDTQYF
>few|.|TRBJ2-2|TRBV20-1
TGCAGTGCTAGAGACTGGAAATCCGTCACCGGGGAGCTGTTTTTT
CSARDWKSVTGELFF
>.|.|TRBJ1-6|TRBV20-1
TGCAGTGCTCCCGCGGCAGGGGACGGTTCACCCCTCCACTTT
CSAPAAGDGSPLHF
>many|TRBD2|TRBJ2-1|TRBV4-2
TGTGCCAGCAGTGTTAGTGGCGGGACTAGCGGCGACAATGAGCAGTTCTTC
CASSVSGGTSGDNEQFF
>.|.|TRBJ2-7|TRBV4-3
TGCGCCAGCAGCCAAGATCCGGTTGAGGAGCAGTACTTC
CASSQDPVEEQYF
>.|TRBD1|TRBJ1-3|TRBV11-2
TGTGCCAGCTGGGACAGGGGGCGGCGAGGTTCGTGGAACACCATATATTTT
CASWDRGRRGSWNTIYF
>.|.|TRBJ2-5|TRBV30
TGTGCCTGCTACACGGGGTTTACTCAGACCCAGTACTTC
CACYTGFTQTQYF
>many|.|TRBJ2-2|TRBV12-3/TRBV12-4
TGTGCAGAAGGACGGCTTGACGGGGAGCTGTTTTTT
CAEGRLDGELFF
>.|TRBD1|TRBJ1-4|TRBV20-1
TGCAGTGCTCCCCGGACAGGGGAAGAAAAACTGTTTTTT
CSAPRTGEEKLFF
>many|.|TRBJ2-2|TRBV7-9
TGTGCCAGCAGCTTAGCGGGAGTCACCGGGGAGCTGTTTTTT
CASSLAGVTGELFF
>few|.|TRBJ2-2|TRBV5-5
TGTGCCAGCAGCTTGGGGTCGGGGGGCCTAGGAGGGGAGCTGTTTTTT
CASSLGSGGLGGELFF
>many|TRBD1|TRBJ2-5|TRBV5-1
TGCGCCAGCAGACCCGGGACAGCTTTGTACCAAGAGACCCAGTACTTC
CASRPGTALYQETQYF
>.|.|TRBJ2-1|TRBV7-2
TGTGCCAGCAGCCGCATGCCACAGAACAATGAGCAGTTCTTC
CASSRMPQNNEQFF
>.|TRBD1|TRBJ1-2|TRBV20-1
TGCAGTGCTAGAGATAGATCCCTGGACAGGTTCTATGGCTACACCTTC
CSARDRSLDRFYGYTF
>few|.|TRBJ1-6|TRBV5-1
TGCGCCAGCAGCTTGGCTGGGCAAGGCAATTCACCCCTCCACTTT
CASSLAGQGNSPLHF
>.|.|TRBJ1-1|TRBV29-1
TGCAGCGTTGAAATCGAGTTTGCCCCGGCCACTGAAGCTTTCTTT
CSVEIEFAPATEAFF
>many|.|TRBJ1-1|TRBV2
TGTGCCAGCAATCCCCTGAACACTGAAGCTTTCTTT
CASNPLNTEAFF
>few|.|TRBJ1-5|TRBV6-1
TGTGCCAGCAGAGGGGGAGAGGCAGGCAATCAGCCCCAGCATTTT
CASRGGEAGNQPQHF
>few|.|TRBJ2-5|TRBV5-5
TGTGCCAGCAGCGACTCGCGGGTCACGGTGGAGACCCAGTACTTC
CASSDSRVTVETQYF
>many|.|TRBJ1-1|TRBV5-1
TGCGCCAGCATTCGGGGGTCGGAGAACACTGAAGCTTTCTTT
CASIRGSENTEAFF
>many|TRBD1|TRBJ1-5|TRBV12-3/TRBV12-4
TGTGCCAGCAGTTTATGGGACAGGGATGATCAGCCCCAGCATTTT
CASSLWDRDDQPQHF
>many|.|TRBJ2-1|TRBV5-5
TGTGCCAGCAGCTTGGAGGTAGGGGGGAATGAGCAGTTCTTC
CASSLEVGGNEQFF
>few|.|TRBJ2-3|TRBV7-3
TGTGCCAGCAGCTTGATTGGGGGCCAGGCAGATACGCAGTATTTT
CASSLIGGQADTQYF
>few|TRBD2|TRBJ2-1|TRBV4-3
TGCGCCAGCAGCCAAGAGGGACTAGGCCGTTCCTACAATGAGCAGTTCTTC
CASSQEGLGRSYNEQFF
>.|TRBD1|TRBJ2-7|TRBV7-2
TGTGCCAGCAGCCCGATTAACAGGGGGTCCTACGAGCAGTACTTC
CASSPINRGSYEQYF
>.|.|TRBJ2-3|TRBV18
TGTGCCAGCTCACCATTGACACGGGGCGATACGCAGTATTTT
CASSPLTRGDTQYF
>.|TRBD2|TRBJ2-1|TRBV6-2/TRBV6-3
TGTGCCAGCGGGGTTTCTCCCGGGACTAGCGGGAGATCTTTCAATGAGCAGTTCTTC
CASGVSPGTSGRSFNEQFF
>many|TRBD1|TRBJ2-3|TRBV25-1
TGTGCCAGCAGTGAATTACCCACAGGGGGGACAGATACGCAGTATTTT
CASSELPTGGTDTQYF
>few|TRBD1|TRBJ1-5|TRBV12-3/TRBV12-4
TGTGCCAGCAGCCCAGCCCGACAGGGGGCGGATCAGCCCCAGCATTTT
CASSPARQGADQPQHF
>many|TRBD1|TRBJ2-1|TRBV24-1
TGTGCCACCAGTGAACAGGGGGCTTACAATGAGCAGTTCTTC
CATSEQGAYNEQFF
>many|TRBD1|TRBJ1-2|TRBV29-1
TGCAGCGTTGATTGGCTCCAGGGGGCTCTAGGCGGCTACACCTTC
CSVDWLQGALGGYTF
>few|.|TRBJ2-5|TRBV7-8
TGTGCCAGCAGCTTAGCGCTGGGTTGGGGAGAGACCCAGTACTTC
CASSLALGWGETQYF